This is a list of T cell receptor beta chains from one sample in a study of PD-L1 blockade in urothelial cancer. Sequencing used immunoSEQ multiplex PCR; TCRdb keeps in-frame clones, though not all of them. The sample records approximately 90,000 clones, around 83% being singletons. The sample here was PBMCs, taken around atezolizumab (anti-PD-L1) treatment. The receptors were gathered from a man between 60 and 75 years old with urothelial cancer. The CDR3 runs from the conserved cysteine through the conserved F or W. The order of the fields is clone size, J gene, D gene, V gene, CDR3 DNA, CDR3 protein. A D gene is named only where the DNA matches it firmly. Clone size is stated in some rows and not others, as once, few, many or a class when expanded.

few | TRBJ1-3 | TRBD1 | TRBV5-1 | TGCGCCAGCAGCTCTACAGGACAGGGGTTGACTGGAAACACCATATATTTT | CASSSTGQGLTGNTIYF
once | TRBJ2-2 | TRBD1 | TRBV7-6 | TGTGCCAGCAGCTTATTAGGACAGGACACCGGGGAGCTGTTTTTT | CASSLLGQDTGELFF
NA | TRBJ2-7 | NA | TRBV7-8 | TGTGCCAGCAGCTTGGATACGGGTGCCTACGAGCAGTACTTC | CASSLDTGAYEQYF
once | TRBJ2-6 | NA | TRBV15 | TGTGCCACCAGCAGAGGAGGAGGGATTGGGGCCAACGTCCTGACTTTC | CATSRGGGIGANVLTF
NA | TRBJ1-2 | NA | TRBV5-6 | TGTGCCAGCAGCTCAATCGGAAGCCGGGCAGGGCCGGGCTACACCTTC | CASSSIGSRAGPGYTF
once | TRBJ2-6 | NA | TRBV4-1 | TGCGCCAGCAGCCAAGATCGGGGTAGCCCCGGGGCCAACGTCCTGACTTTC | CASSQDRGSPGANVLTF
NA | TRBJ1-3 | NA | TRBV28 | TGTGCCAGCAGCAAACAGGTCCCCGCTCGAAACACCATATATTTT | CASSKQVPARNTIYF
NA | TRBJ2-5 | NA | TRBV7-9 | TGTGCCAGCAGCTTCGAATTCAGCCAAGAGACCCAGTACTTC | CASSFEFSQETQYF
NA | TRBJ2-7 | TRBD1 | TRBV7-2 | TGTGCCAGCAGCTTAAAGTCGGGACAGGCCTTTTCCTACGAGCAGTACTTC | CASSLKSGQAFSYEQYF
NA | TRBJ2-2 | TRBD2 | TRBV19 | TGTGCCAGTAGACTAGCGGGCCATGGGCAGGCCGGGGAGCTGTTTTTT | CASRLAGHGQAGELFF
NA | TRBJ2-3 | TRBD2 | TRBV5-1 | TGCGCCAGCAGCTTGGGGGGGACTAGCTTCACAGATACGCAGTATTTT | CASSLGGTSFTDTQYF